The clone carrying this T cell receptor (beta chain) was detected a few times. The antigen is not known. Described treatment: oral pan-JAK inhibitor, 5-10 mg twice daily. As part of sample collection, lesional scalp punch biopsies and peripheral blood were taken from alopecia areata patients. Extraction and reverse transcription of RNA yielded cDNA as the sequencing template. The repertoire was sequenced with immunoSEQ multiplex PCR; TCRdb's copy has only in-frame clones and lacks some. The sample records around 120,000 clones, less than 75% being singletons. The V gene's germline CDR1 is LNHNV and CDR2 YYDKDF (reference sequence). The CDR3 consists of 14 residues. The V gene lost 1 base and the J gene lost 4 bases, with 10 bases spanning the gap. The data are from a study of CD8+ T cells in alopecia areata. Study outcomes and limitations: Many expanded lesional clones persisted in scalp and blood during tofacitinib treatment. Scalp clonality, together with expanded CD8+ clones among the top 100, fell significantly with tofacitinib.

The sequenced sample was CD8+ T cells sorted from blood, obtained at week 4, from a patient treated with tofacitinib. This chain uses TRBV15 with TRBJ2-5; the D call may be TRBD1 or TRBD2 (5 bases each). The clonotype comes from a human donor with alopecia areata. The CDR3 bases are TGTGCCACCAGCAGAGCGAGGGGTGGAGAGACCCAGTACTTC. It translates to CATSRARGGETQYF.